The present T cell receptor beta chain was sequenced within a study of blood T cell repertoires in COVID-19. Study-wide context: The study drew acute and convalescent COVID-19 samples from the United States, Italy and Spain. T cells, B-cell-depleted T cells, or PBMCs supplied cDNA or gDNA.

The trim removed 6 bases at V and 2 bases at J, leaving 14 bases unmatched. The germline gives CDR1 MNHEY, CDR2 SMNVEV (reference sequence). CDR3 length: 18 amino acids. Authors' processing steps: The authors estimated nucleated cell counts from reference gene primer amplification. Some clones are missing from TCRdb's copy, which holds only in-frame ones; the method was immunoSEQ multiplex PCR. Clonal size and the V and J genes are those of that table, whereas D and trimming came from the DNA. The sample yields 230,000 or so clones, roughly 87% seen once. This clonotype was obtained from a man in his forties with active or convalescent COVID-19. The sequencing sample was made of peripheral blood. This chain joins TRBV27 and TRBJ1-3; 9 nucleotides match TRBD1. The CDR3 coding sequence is TGTGCCAGCAGATCCGGGACAGGGTGGCCCCTAACTGGAAACACCATATATTTT. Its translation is CASRSGTGWPLTGNTIYF.